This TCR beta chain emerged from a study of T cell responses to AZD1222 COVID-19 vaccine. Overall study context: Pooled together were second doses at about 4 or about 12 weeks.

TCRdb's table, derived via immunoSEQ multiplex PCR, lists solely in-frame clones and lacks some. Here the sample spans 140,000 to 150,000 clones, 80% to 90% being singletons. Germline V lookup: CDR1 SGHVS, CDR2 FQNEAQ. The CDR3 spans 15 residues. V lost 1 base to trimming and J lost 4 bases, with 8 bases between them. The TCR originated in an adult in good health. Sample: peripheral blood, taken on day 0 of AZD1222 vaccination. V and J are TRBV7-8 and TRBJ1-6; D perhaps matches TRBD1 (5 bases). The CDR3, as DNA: TGTGCCAGCAGCTTAGTTCAGGGTTATAATTCACCCCTCCACTTT. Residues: CASSLVQGYNSPLHF.